Each of the 30 T cell receptor beta chains below was sequenced from the same sample in a study of blood T cell repertoires in COVID-19. Clones were sequenced by immunoSEQ multiplex PCR, and TCRdb holds only the in-frame ones, with some missing. The sample has around 80,000 clones; approximately 86% are singletons. Sequenced: peripheral blood. Receptors were obtained from an older man with active or convalescent COVID-19.

This chain uses TRBV7-2 with TRBJ1-3; D gene unclear. V lost 5 bases, J lost 3 bases, and 14 bases lay in between. The CDR3 is 15 residues long. Germline lookup yields CDR1 SGHTA and CDR2 FQGNSA. The CDR3 DNA is TGTGCCAGCAGCCCAAACTATCAGCTTGGAAACACCATATATTTT. The encoded protein is CASSPNYQLGNTIYF.

This chain links TRBV29-1 with TRBJ1-2, with 11 bases lining up with TRBD1. Looked up from germline, CDR1 is SQVTM and CDR2 is ANQGSEA. V was clipped by 7 bases and J by 3 bases; unmatched bases: 7. The CDR3 length is 14 residues. This chain's CDR3 is CSAPRGQGDYGYTF. CDR3 sequence (DNA): TGCAGCGCGCCGCGGGGACAGGGGGACTATGGCTACACCTTC. The variable domain in full, completed from reference TRBV29-1 and TRBJ1-2, reads SAVISQKPSRDICQRGTSLTIQCQVDSQVTMMFWYRQQPGQSLTLIATANQGSEATYESGFVIDKFPISRPNLTFSTLTVSNMSPEDSSIYLCSAPRGQGDYGYTFGSGTRLTVV.

This rearrangement joins TRBV11-2 to TRBJ2-1; D is uncertain. V was shortened by 1 base and J by 3 bases, with 4 bases between the two germline ends. This CDR3 contains 13 residues. From germline, CDR1 is SGHAT and CDR2 FQNNGV. CDR3 in amino acids: CASSLVGYNEQFF. The CDR3 nucleotides read TGTGCCAGCAGCTTAGTCGGCTACAATGAGCAGTTCTTC. Using reference TRBV11-2 and TRBJ2-1 for the parts outside the CDR3, the full variable domain is EAGVAQSPRYKIIEKRQSVAFWCNPISGHATLYWYQQILGQGPKLLIQFQNNGVVDDSQLPKDRFSAERLKGVDSTLKIQPAKLEDSAVYLCASSLVGYNEQFFGPGTRLTVL.

Details on this clone: Germline and junction disagree at one end, which may indicate a read error. This rearrangement joins TRBV9 to TRBJ2-3; D gene uncertain. The CDR3 totals 15 residues. Looked up from germline, CDR1 is SGDLS and CDR2 is YYNGEE. This CDR3 is CASSVSYRVTDTQYF. The CDR3 bases are TGTGCCAGCAGCGTTTCCTACCGAGTCACAGACACGCAGTATTTT.

Only a few counts were recorded for this clone. CDR3 amino acids: CASSLAGRVGELFF. The CDR3 region has the DNA TGTGCCAGCAGCTTAGCAGGGCGGGTCGGGGAGCTGTTTTTT. The V and J genes are TRBV7-9 and TRBJ2-2; D may be TRBD2 (5 bases). Germline assignment: CDR1 SEHNR and CDR2 FQNEAQ (reference sequence). This CDR3 spans 14 amino acids. V was trimmed by 0 bases and J by 7 bases, leaving 9 bases between them.

The chain links TRBV24-1 to TRBJ2-2; TRBD2 matches at 8 bases. The CDR3 has 14 residues. V trimming: 5 bases; J trimming: 4 bases; junction bases outside the gene matches: 2. Germline CDR1 reads KGHDR; CDR2 reads SFDVKD. The CDR3 DNA reads as TGTGCCACCAGTGGAGGGACTAGCACCGGGGAGCTGTTTTTT. Encoded protein: CATSGGTSTGELFF.

This clone has a handful of counts. The chain has TRBV29-1 and TRBJ1-1; D is unclear. Trimming left V 2 bases short and J 1 base short, with 8 bases between. Germline V lookup: CDR1 SQVTM, CDR2 ANQGSEA. The CDR3 is 13 residues long. CDR3 residues: CSVELHRNTEAFF. The CDR3 DNA reads TGCAGCGTTGAATTGCACAGGAACACTGAAGCTTTCTTT. Filled out from reference TRBV29-1 and TRBJ1-1, the complete variable domain reads SAVISQKPSRDICQRGTSLTIQCQVDSQVTMMFWYRQQPGQSLTLIATANQGSEATYESGFVIDKFPISRPNLTFSTLTVSNMSPEDSSIYLCSVELHRNTEAFFGQGTRLTVV.

This sequence joins TRBV6-5 and TRBJ1-2, with D possibly matching TRBD1 (6 bases). This CDR3 has 14 residues. Trimming removed 2 bases at V and 3 bases at J, with 10 bases between. CDR1 is MNHEY, CDR2 SVGAGI, per germline. CDR3: CASSYRQVDYGYTF. The CDR3 nucleotides read TGTGCCAGCAGTTACCGACAGGTAGACTATGGCTACACCTTC.

To note about this clone: The sample contains more than one DNA sequence encoding this CDR3. The chain has TRBV6-5 and TRBJ1-1; maybe TRBD1 (6 bases). The CDR3 spans 15 residues. V lost 0 bases and J 5 bases, leaving 13 bases between the germline ends. From germline, CDR1 is MNHEY and CDR2 SVGAGI. This CDR3 reads CASSYSRGGNTEAFF. The CDR3 DNA reads TGTGCCAGCAGTTACTCGAGGGGGGGTAATACTGAAGCTTTCTTT.

V is TRBV6-6 and J is TRBJ2-7, with 7 bases fitting TRBD1. This CDR3 has 16 amino acids. Germline trimming cut 0 bases from V and 0 bases from J; bases unmatched to any gene: 5. CDR1 is MNHNY, CDR2 SVGAGI, per germline (reference sequence). CDR3 loop: CASSYSPGQSSYEQYV. The CDR3 DNA is TGTGCCAGCAGTTACTCTCCGGGACAGTCCTCCTACGAGCAGTACGTC.

V and J are TRBV2 and TRBJ2-6, with 9 bases identical to TRBD1. Losses at the gene ends were 6 bases for V and 0 bases for J; bases not matched to a gene: 6. The CDR3 is 17 amino acids. Germline assignment: CDR1 SNHLY and CDR2 FYNNEI. The CDR3, as DNA: TGTGCCAGCAGGATACAGGGGGCAAGCTCTGGGGCCAACGTCCTGACTTTC. Its protein product is CASRIQGASSGANVLTF. The entire variable domain, with the rest obtained from reference TRBV2 and TRBJ2-6, is as follows: EPEVTQTPSHQVTQMGQEVILRCVPISNHLYFYWYRQILGQKVEFLVSFYNNEISEKSEIFDDQFSVERPDGSNFTLKIRSTKLEDSAMYFCASRIQGASSGANVLTFGAGSRLTVL.

This sequence joins TRBV15 and TRBJ1-2, with D maybe TRBD1 (5 bases). Germline CDR1 reads LNHNV; CDR2 reads YYDKDF (reference sequence). The CDR3 has 13 amino acids. Trimming pared 4 bases from V and 1 base from J, leaving 7 bases between. The CDR3 reads CATSKRGNYGYTF. Written as DNA, the CDR3 is TGTGCCACCAGCAAAAGGGGTAACTATGGCTACACCTTC.

This chain joins TRBV28 and TRBJ1-1; D uncertain. CDR1 is MDHEN and CDR2 is SYDVKM in the germline V gene. The CDR3 extends over 14 amino acids. Between the trimmed V and J ends, which lost 3 bases and 4 bases, there was a span of 12 bases. DNA for the CDR3: TGTGCCAGCAGTTTCGAGCGCCTAGGCACTGAAGCTTTCTTT. It translates to CASSFERLGTEAFF.

The chain joins TRBV5-1 to TRBJ2-1; TRBD2 aligns across 8 bases. The junction had 9 bases not matched to a gene; V was cut back by 1 base and J by 6 bases. The CDR3 loop spans 16 amino acids. Germline CDR1 reads SGHRS; CDR2 reads YFSETQ. The CDR3 here is CASSLLFAGGANEQFF. The CDR3 DNA reads TGCGCCAGCAGCTTGTTGTTTGCGGGAGGTGCCAATGAGCAGTTCTTC.

This chain links TRBV14 with TRBJ2-1; 7 nucleotides agree with TRBD1. With 4 bases clipped from V and 8 bases from J, the junction kept 8 bases outside the gene matches. The CDR3 covers 14 residues. CDR1 and CDR2 from the germline V gene are SGHDN and FVKESK. CDR3 protein: CASSRDRDRDEQFF. CDR3 bases: TGTGCCAGCAGCCGTGACAGGGACCGAGATGAGCAGTTCTTC. The whole variable domain, filled in from reference TRBV14 and TRBJ2-1, reads EAGVTQFPSHSVIEKGQTVTLRCDPISGHDNLYWYRRVMGKEIKFLLHFVKESKQDESGMPNNRFLAERTGGTYSTLKVQPAELEDSGVYFCASSRDRDRDEQFFGPGTRLTVL.

This clone was observed a handful of times. The genes are TRBV19 and TRBJ1-1, with D uncertain. The ends were cut back, 8 bases at V and 5 bases at J, with 12 bases in the middle. The CDR3 has 12 residues. Germline CDR1 and CDR2: LNHDA and SQIVND (reference sequence). CDR3 DNA sequence: TGTGCCAGTGATCGGGGTGGGACTGAAGCTTTCTTT. Its protein product is CASDRGGTEAFF. Variable domain in full (rest from reference TRBV19 and TRBJ1-1): DGGITQSPKYLFRKEGQNVTLSCEQNLNHDAMYWYRQDPGQGLRLIYYSQIVNDFQKGDIAEGYSVSREKKESFPLTVTSAQKNPTAFYLCASDRGGTEAFFGQGTRLTVV.

The chain employs TRBV5-4 and TRBJ2-5, with TRBD2 as a possible D gene (5 bases). CDR1 SGHNT and CDR2 YYREEE come from the germline V gene (reference sequence). The CDR3 extends over 16 amino acids. Trimming stripped 0 bases from V and 6 bases from J, with 18 bases between. CDR3 sequence: CASSLGGGETRQTQYF. The CDR3 nucleotides are TGTGCCAGCAGCTTGGGGGGTGGGGAGACCCGTCAGACCCAGTACTTC.

This rearrangement joins TRBV2 to TRBJ1-1, with a tentative D call TRBD1 (5 bases). The germline gives CDR1 SNHLY, CDR2 FYNNEI. The CDR3 loop spans 15 amino acids. V dropped 5 bases and J dropped 2 bases, with 15 bases sitting between them. The DNA for the CDR3 is TGTGCCAGCAGTTCCGACAGAGTACTAAACACTGAAGCTTTCTTT. It is translated as CASSSDRVLNTEAFF.

This chain links TRBV12-3 or TRBV12-4 with TRBJ2-2; no firm D call. The CDR3 has 13 amino acids. Trimming took off 2 bases at V and 7 bases at J, with 8 bases between the two ends. The CDR3 nucleotides are TGTGCCAGCAGTTTATACGGTAACGGGGAGCTGTTTTTT. Translating gives CASSLYGNGELFF.

This clone is a singleton in its sample. The chain carries TRBV24-1 and TRBJ1-1; 9 bases agree with TRBD1. The CDR3 totals 14 residues. J was trimmed by 5 bases and V by 12 bases; bases with no gene match: 12. The germline gives CDR1 KGHDR, CDR2 SFDVKD. This CDR3 reads CASAGTGPSTEAFF. CDR3 bases: TGTGCCTCCGCCGGGACAGGGCCCTCAACTGAAGCTTTCTTT.

This clone was detected once. The genes are TRBV10-2 and TRBJ2-3, with 11 bases matching TRBD2. Germline CDR1 and CDR2: WSHSY and SAAADI. The CDR3 sequence is 18 residues long. Losses at the gene ends were 2 bases for V and 1 base for J; bases not matched to a gene: 8. CDR3 sequence reads: CASSETPIAGGGTDTQYF. The CDR3 DNA sequence: TGCGCCAGCAGTGAGACGCCAATAGCGGGAGGGGGCACAGATACGCAGTATTTT.

The chain joins TRBV2 to TRBJ1-1; TRBD1 agrees at 11 bases. The CDR3 is 15 amino acids. The V gene's germline CDR1 is SNHLY and CDR2 FYNNEI. Losses at the gene ends were 2 bases for V and 6 bases for J; bases not matched to a gene: 5. The CDR3: CASSELDRGRSEAFF. The DNA of the CDR3 is TGTGCCAGCAGTGAACTGGACAGGGGGCGTTCTGAAGCTTTCTTT.

The chain links TRBV7-3 to TRBJ2-1; perhaps TRBD1 as D (5 bases). V shed 2 bases and J shed 9 bases, with 14 bases lying between them. Germline CDR1 and CDR2: SGHTA and FQGTGA. CDR3 length: 14 amino acids. For the CDR3, the DNA is TGTGCCAGCAGCTTAGTCCAGGGTGTGCGTGAGCAGTTCTTC. Residues: CASSLVQGVREQFF.

V gene TRBV5-1 combines with J gene TRBJ1-5; possibly TRBD1 for D (5 bases). The CDR3 totals 16 residues. The ends were cut back, 4 bases at V and 4 bases at J, with 18 bases in the middle. Per the germline V gene, CDR1 is SGHRS and CDR2 is YFSETQ. The DNA of the CDR3 is TGCGCCAGCAGCCGGGGCGGGACCGACCAAAATCAGCCCCAGCATTTT. Translation: CASSRGGTDQNQPQHF.

The chain joins TRBV7-2 to TRBJ2-1; 11 bases line up with TRBD2. Germline CDR1 SGHTA, CDR2 FQGNSA. J gave up 4 bases and V 3 bases, and 2 bases lay outside the gene matches. This CDR3 has 15 amino acids. The CDR3: CASSFSGGGYNEQFF. The DNA of the CDR3 is TGTGCCAGCAGCTTTAGCGGGGGGGGTTACAATGAGCAGTTCTTC.

The V call is TRBV12-5, the J call TRBJ2-5; 12 bases align to TRBD1. The V gene end was trimmed by 6 bases and the J gene end by 2 bases; junction bases not matched to a gene: 13. The CDR3 sequence is 18 residues long. The germline V gene has CDR1 LGHNT and CDR2 FRNRAP. The DNA of the CDR3 is TGTGCTAGTGGCCCGCCCGGGACAGGGGGCGCGGGGCAAGAGACCCAGTACTTC. The encoded protein is CASGPPGTGGAGQETQYF.

The chain links TRBV5-1 to TRBJ2-2; 9 bases fit TRBD2. Losses at the gene ends were 5 bases for V and 4 bases for J; bases not matched to a gene: 6. The CDR3 contains 15 residues. CDR1 is SGHRS and CDR2 is YFSETQ in the germline V gene. The DNA of the CDR3 is TGCGCCAGCAGTCCGACTAGCGGTTCCACCGGGGAGCTGTTTTTT. Encoded protein: CASSPTSGSTGELFF.

As DNA, the CDR3 is TGTGCCAGCAATCAGGGGGGACTAGTGGTCACCGGGGAGCTGTTTTTT. Encoded protein: CASNQGGLVVTGELFF. The chain couples TRBV5-4 to TRBJ2-2, with D perhaps matching TRBD2 (8 bases). Between the trimmed V and J ends, which lost 6 bases and 4 bases, there was a span of 19 bases. Germline values: CDR1 SGHNT, CDR2 YYREEE (reference sequence). The CDR3 is 16 amino acids.

The J gene is TRBJ1-6, the V gene TRBV4-2; TRBD1 matches at 7 bases. The ends lost 1 base at V and 7 bases at J; junction bases unmatched: 10. The CDR3 is 17 residues long. CDR1 LGHNA and CDR2 YNFKEQ come from the germline V gene. This CDR3 reads CASSQASPGQQNSPLHF. In nucleotides, the CDR3 is TGTGCCAGCAGCCAAGCATCCCCGGGACAGCAAAATTCACCCCTCCACTTT.

The chain joins TRBV11-3 to TRBJ1-1; tentatively, D is TRBD1 (6 bases). This CDR3 has 14 amino acids. The V gene's germline CDR1 is SGHNT and CDR2 YENEEA. Trimming stripped 5 bases from V and 3 bases from J, with 13 bases between. CDR3 protein: CASSKGGADTEAFF. The DNA of the CDR3 is TGTGCCAGCAGCAAAGGGGGAGCGGACACTGAAGCTTTCTTT.